The rows below give T cell receptor beta chains drawn from one sample of a study of blood T cells in healthy people across ages. MiXCR, run by TCRdb on the 5' RACE reads, gives a single entry per CDR3 protein. Of about 970,000 distinct CDR3 sequences listed, roughly 51% were seen once; the top ten hold over 20%. The sample taken for sequencing was blood. The receptors derive from an older woman in good health. Both conserved end residues are part of each CDR3. Each record gives: J gene, D gene, clone size, V gene, CDR3 DNA, CDR3 protein. D genes are given only for firm matches. Part of the rows lack a size; the others show once, few, many or a class for expanded clones.

>TRBJ2-7|NA|NA|TRBV6-2/TRBV6-3
TGTGCCAGCAGTTACGGACCTGCCTACGAGCAGTACTTC
CASSYGPAYEQYF
>TRBJ2-1|NA|NA|TRBV7-2
TGTGCCAGCAGCCCATCAGGACGTAAGCAGTTCTTC
CASSPSGRKQFF
>TRBJ2-7|NA|few|TRBV12-3/TRBV12-4
TGTGCCAGCAGTTTATCCCATGTAAGCTCCTACGAGCAGTACTTC
CASSLSHVSSYEQYF
>TRBJ2-7|NA|NA|TRBV3-1
TGTGCCAGCAGCCCCTCCGGGACTCTAGCCCCATACGAGCAGTACTTC
CASSPSGTLAPYEQYF
>TRBJ1-6|NA|NA|TRBV7-9
TGTGTCAGCAGCCCGACTGGTCGATCACCCCTCCACTTT
CVSSPTGRSPLHF
>TRBJ2-6|NA|NA|TRBV6-5
NA
CASRIFGSGANVLNF
>TRBJ2-5|NA|few|TRBV29-1
TGCAGCGTTAAAGTCTCTGGAGAGACCCAGTACTTC
CSVKVSGETQYF
>TRBJ2-7|NA|NA|TRBV10-3
TGTGCCATCAGTGACACTAGGAGCTTCTACAATGAGCAGTACTTC
CAISDTRSFYNEQYF
>TRBJ1-2|NA|few|TRBV7-2
TGTGCCAGCAGCTTAGCGACAGCCGTTAACTATGGCTACACCTTC
CASSLATAVNYGYTF
>TRBJ2-1|TRBD2|NA|TRBV24-1
TGTGCCACCAGTGGGACTAGCGGAGATGGGACCTACAATGAGCAGTTCTTC
CATSGTSGDGTYNEQFF